A selection of T cell receptor beta chains follows, all from one sample in a study of shared clonotypes between healthy human individuals. Clones were sequenced by immunoSEQ multiplex PCR, and TCRdb holds only the in-frame ones, with some missing. The sample holds approximately 940,000 clones, approximately 80% seen once. The sequencing input was memory CD4+ T cells sorted from blood. The receptors shown here come from a man aged 18 to 35 in good health. Each CDR3 is given with its conserved first and last residue. A D gene is named only where the DNA matches it firmly. Expanded clones get a size class; other rows say once, few or many, or leave the size out.

TRBV7-8	NA	TRBJ1-6	NA	TGTGCCAGCAGCTTATCGGCGGGGGATGCTTCACCCCTCCACTTT	CASSLSAGDASPLHF
TRBV10-3	NA	TRBJ1-2	few	TGTGCCATCAGTGAGACCGACAGGAGGAACTATGGCTACACCTTC	CAISETDRRNYGYTF
TRBV5-1	NA	TRBJ2-5	NA	TGCGCCAGCAGCCCGGGGCCCCGAGAGACCCAGTACTTC	CASSPGPRETQYF
TRBV10-3	NA	TRBJ2-3	once	TGTGCCTCCGTCGGTCAGGTCACAGATACGCAGTATTTT	CASVGQVTDTQYF
TRBV5-6	NA	TRBJ2-2	NA	TGTGCCAGCAGCTTGAGGCAGGGAAACACCGGGGAGCTGTTTTTT	CASSLRQGNTGELFF
TRBV27	NA	TRBJ2-7	NA	TGTGCCAGCAGTTTGTCGGGACATTCCTACGAGCAGTACTTC	CASSLSGHSYEQYF
TRBV11-2	NA	TRBJ1-6	few	TGTGCCAGCAGCACGACCGGGGCCGTTTTCAATTCACCCCTCCACTTT	CASSTTGAVFNSPLHF
TRBV5-4	TRBD1	TRBJ1-2	NA	TGTGCCAGCAGCTTGTGGCCGGCCGGGCACAGGGACAGGGGCTACACCTTC	CASSLWPAGHRDRGYTF
TRBV2	NA	TRBJ1-3	NA	TGTGCCAGCAGTGGGGGAAACACCATATATTTT	CASSGGNTIYF
TRBV18	NA	TRBJ1-2	NA	TGTGCCAGCTCTCAGGGGTTGGACTATGGCTACACCTTC	CASSQGLDYGYTF
TRBV6-5	NA	TRBJ2-2	NA	TGTGCCAGCAGACTTGAGGGGCGCGGGGAGCTGTTTTTT	CASRLEGRGELFF
TRBV5-1	TRBD1	TRBJ1-2	NA	TGCGCCAGCAGCTTGGCACCGGGACAGGGGGCGGGCTATGGCTACACCTTC	CASSLAPGQGAGYGYTF
TRBV28	TRBD1	TRBJ2-5	NA	TGTGCCAGTAAGATGCCAGGGGGAGAGACCCAGTACTTC	CASKMPGGETQYF
TRBV4-2	NA	TRBJ1-6	NA	TGTGCCAGCAGCCAAGAAGCAGGGGTTAATTCACCCCTCCACTTT	CASSQEAGVNSPLHF